The present T cell receptor (beta chain) was sequenced within a study of blood T cell repertoires in COVID-19. Study-level background: The analysed material was cDNA or gDNA that came from T cells, B-cell-depleted T cells, or PBMCs.

The data were produced by immunoSEQ multiplex PCR, yet TCRdb's version contains in-frame clones alone and is incomplete. The sample shows approximately 100,000 clones, around 89% of them seen only once. Trimming took 3 bases from V and 2 from J, leaving 14 bases between them. Germline CDR1 and CDR2: MNHEY and SMNVEV (reference sequence). The CDR3 is 15 residues long. Sequenced material: peripheral blood. This TCR was sampled from a human donor with acute or convalescent COVID-19. The donor label of this sample is uncertain. The chain has TRBV27 and TRBJ2-7; possible D gene TRBD2, 6 bases. As DNA, the CDR3 is TGTGCCAGCAGTTTTTCGAGCGGGCATACCTACGAGCAGTACTTC. It specifies CASSFSSGHTYEQYF.